The 29 T cell receptor beta chains given below trace back to one sample, sequenced in a study of blood T cell repertoires in COVID-19. Measured with immunoSEQ multiplex PCR; TCRdb has only the in-frame clones, and not every one. The repertoire includes around 180,000 clones, approximately 84% of them detected once, and 9.5% to 15% sits in the top ten. The sequencing input was PBMCs or T cells enriched from blood (not recorded which). These receptors were obtained from a man aged 50 to 59 who had recovered from COVID-19.

This clone was detected once. The chain has TRBV5-6 and TRBJ2-1; tentative D call: TRBD2 (6 bases). The CDR3 has 15 residues. The V end lost 0 bases, the J end lost 8 bases, and 15 bases lay between the germline ends. Germline lookup yields CDR1 SGHDT and CDR2 YYEEEE. The CDR3 DNA is TGTGCCAGCAGCTTGGCGTTTGGCGGGGTAGATGAGCAGTTCTTC. The encoded protein is CASSLAFGGVDEQFF.

The V gene is TRBV27, the J gene TRBJ1-1; 7 bases map to TRBD1. Germline trimming cut 6 bases from V and 0 bases from J; bases unmatched to any gene: 7. Germline values: CDR1 MNHEY, CDR2 SMNVEV (reference sequence). The length of the CDR3 is 15 residues. CDR3 sequence: CASSGRQGLNTEAFF. The CDR3 DNA is TGTGCCAGCAGCGGCAGACAGGGACTGAACACTGAAGCTTTCTTT.

The J gene is TRBJ1-5, the V gene TRBV12-3 or TRBV12-4, with 9 bases fitting TRBD1. CDR3 size: 13 residues. Trimming cost V 11 bases and J 7 bases; bases outside gene matches: 9. The DNA for the CDR3 is TGTGCCGTAGCCGGACAGGGGAGCCAGCCCCAGCATTTT. It yields the protein CAVAGQGSQPQHF.

The J gene is TRBJ1-6, the V gene TRBV30, with D possibly TRBD1 on 5 matching bases. The CDR3 loop spans 13 amino acids. In germline, CDR1 is GTSNPN, CDR2 SVGIG (reference sequence). Trimming shortened V by 3 bases and J by 3 bases, and 6 bases separated the two germline ends. CDR3 amino acids: CAWRQDYNSPLHF. DNA for the CDR3: TGTGCCTGGAGACAGGACTATAATTCACCCCTCCACTTT.

This clone showed up just once. V gene TRBV15 combines with J gene TRBJ1-1; 10 bases map to TRBD1. This CDR3 is 17 amino acids long. V lost 5 bases, J lost 0 bases, and 9 bases stayed unmatched. Germline V gives CDR1 LNHNV, CDR2 YYDKDF (reference sequence). In DNA form, the CDR3 reads TGTGCCACCAGCCCTTCCGCGACAGGGGGCTTGAACACTGAAGCTTTCTTT. Encoded protein: CATSPSATGGLNTEAFF.

CDR3 sequence reads: CASSLRPTSSYNSPLHF. The CDR3 nucleotides are TGTGCCAGCAGCTTGAGGCCAACTAGCTCCTATAATTCACCCCTCCACTTT. The rearrangement joins TRBV5-6 to TRBJ1-6; D ambiguous. V was shortened by 1 base and J by 0 bases, with 11 bases between the two germline ends. Germline assignment: CDR1 SGHDT and CDR2 YYEEEE. The CDR3 contains 17 residues.

The chain combines TRBV7-2 with TRBJ1-2; TRBD1 is a possible D gene (6 bases). The CDR3 contains 14 residues. V lost 5 bases and J lost 4, with 14 bases in between. CDR1 is SGHTA and CDR2 is FQGNSA in the germline V gene. CDR3 protein: CASSNSRGSYGYTF. CDR3 in DNA: TGTGCCAGCAGCAATAGCAGGGGTTCCTATGGCTACACCTTC.

V is TRBV13 and J is TRBJ2-3; D might be TRBD2 (5 bases). Trimming took off 1 base at V and 1 base at J, with 9 bases between the two ends. Germline CDR1 PRHDT, CDR2 FYEKMQ (reference sequence). CDR3 length equals 15 residues. In DNA, the CDR3 is TGTGCCAGCAGCTTAGAACGGGGAGGCACAGATACGCAGTATTTT. This codes for CASSLERGGTDTQYF.

This chain uses TRBV5-1 with TRBJ2-7; D is ambiguous. CDR1 is SGHRS and CDR2 is YFSETQ in the germline V gene. V gave up 7 bases and J gave up 2 bases, with 16 bases separating them. The length of the CDR3 is 14 residues. The CDR3 DNA sequence: TGCGCCAGCTCTATTCCAGGCGTCCCCTACGAGCAGTACTTC. Residues: CASSIPGVPYEQYF.

The V and J genes are TRBV18 and TRBJ1-2; D gene uncertain. CDR1 and CDR2 from the germline V gene are KGHSH and LQKENI. The CDR3 is 14 amino acids. Trimming cost V 5 bases and J 0 bases, with 10 bases left between them. The CDR3: CASSTEATNYGYTF. DNA for the CDR3: TGTGCCAGCTCAACTGAGGCGACTAACTATGGCTACACCTTC. Full variable domain (missing parts from reference TRBV18 and TRBJ1-2): NAGVMQNPRHLVRRRGQEARLRCSPMKGHSHVYWYRQLPEEGLKFMVYLQKENIIDESGMPKERFSAEFPKEGPSILRIQQVVRGDSAAYFCASSTEATNYGYTFGSGTRLTVV.

This clone was picked up one time. The chain combines TRBV6-5 with TRBJ1-6; 9 bases line up with TRBD1. Per the germline V gene, CDR1 is MNHEY and CDR2 is SVGAGI. The V and J ends lost 8 bases and 7 bases, in that order; junction bases with no gene match: 6. This CDR3 has 14 residues. CDR3 loop: CASGPTGGNSPLHF. CDR3 in DNA: TGTGCCAGCGGCCCGACAGGGGGGAATTCACCCCTCCACTTT.

The rearrangement joins TRBV21-1 to TRBJ1-1; TRBD1, as called in the table, went unchecked against the DNA. TRBV21-1 is listed as a pseudogene. The CDR3 spans 17 residues. CDR3 DNA sequence: TGTGCCAGCAGCAGTGTCGCCTCAACACCGCCCGACACTGAAGCTTTCTTT. Translating it yields CASSSVASTPPDTEAFF.

The chain links TRBV27 to TRBJ2-7; perhaps TRBD1 as D (6 bases). The V end was cut by 3 bases, the J end by 1 base, with 10 bases between. Germline CDR1 reads MNHEY; CDR2 reads SMNVEV (reference sequence). The CDR3 covers 14 residues. In nucleotides, the CDR3 is TGTGCCAGCAGTTTCCAGGGGATTTCCTACGAGCAGTACTTC. This translates into CASSFQGISYEQYF.

This chain connects TRBV25-1 to TRBJ1-3, with 7 bases lining up with TRBD1. V was pared by 4 bases and J by 0 bases, with 3 bases of the junction left unmatched. Germline lookup yields CDR1 MGHDK and CDR2 SYGVNS. The length of the CDR3 is 15 residues. The CDR3 protein is CASSASGGSGNTIYF. The CDR3 coding sequence is TGTGCCAGCAGTGCCTCAGGGGGCTCTGGAAACACCATATATTTT. The full variable domain, its missing parts supplied by reference TRBV25-1 and TRBJ1-3, is EADIYQTPRYLVIGTGKKITLECSQTMGHDKMYWYQQDPGMELHLIHYSYGVNSTEKGDLSSESTVSRIRTEHFPLTLESARPSHTSQYLCASSASGGSGNTIYFGEGSWLTVV.

The V and J genes are TRBV27 and TRBJ1-5, with a weak D call TRBD1 (5 bases). V dropped 3 bases and J dropped 3 bases, with 12 bases sitting between them. The CDR3 is made up of 15 amino acids. In germline, CDR1 is MNHEY, CDR2 SMNVEV (reference sequence). The CDR3 region has the DNA TGTGCCAGCAGTTTTGCGGGGGGTGACAATCAGCCCCAGCATTTT. Its translation: CASSFAGGDNQPQHF.

The CDR3 nucleotides are TGTGCCAGCAGTTTCCAGGGAAGAGGTTATAGCAATCAGCCCCAGCATTTT. Its protein is CASSFQGRGYSNQPQHF. The chain is built from TRBV28 and TRBJ1-5, with D possibly being TRBD1 (5 bases). The V and J ends lost 3 bases and 0 bases respectively, with 15 bases between them. The CDR3 has 17 amino acids. Germline lookup yields CDR1 MDHEN and CDR2 SYDVKM.

This clone came up once. The V gene is TRBV7-2, the J gene TRBJ2-7; possible D gene TRBD1, 6 bases. The V gene lost 2 bases and the J gene lost 3 bases, with 14 bases spanning the gap. This CDR3 spans 15 amino acids. Per the germline V gene, CDR1 is SGHTA and CDR2 is FQGNSA. The CDR3 DNA reads TGTGCCAGCAGCTTACAAGAGGACAGAAGCTACGAGCAGTACTTC. Residues: CASSLQEDRSYEQYF.

As to this clone: The same CDR3 can be traced to other DNA sequences in this sample. V is TRBV18 and J is TRBJ1-1, with a tentative D call TRBD1 (5 bases). The germline V gene has CDR1 KGHSH and CDR2 LQKENI. The CDR3 covers 13 residues. V was clipped by 6 bases and J by 1 base, with 9 bases between them. CDR3 in amino acids: CASSPGENTEAFF. In nucleotides, the CDR3 is TGTGCCAGCTCCCCGGGGGAGAACACTGAAGCTTTCTTT.

V gene TRBV4-1 combines with J gene TRBJ2-7, with 7 bases identical to TRBD1. The CDR3 is 16 amino acids. CDR1 is MGHRA, CDR2 YSYEKL, per germline. Trimming at V came to 1 base and at J to 3 bases, leaving 9 bases not matched to a gene. The CDR3 nucleotides read TGCGCCAGCAGCCAAGTTTGGACAGGACACAACTACGAGCAGTACTTC. Its translation: CASSQVWTGHNYEQYF.

The rearrangement uses TRBV24-1 and TRBJ2-2, with 8 bases matching TRBD1. Trimming cost V 3 bases and J 5 bases; bases outside gene matches: 4. The CDR3 extends over 15 amino acids. Germline values: CDR1 KGHDR, CDR2 SFDVKD. CDR3 amino acids: CATSDARQGTGELFF. CDR3 sequence (DNA): TGTGCCACCAGTGATGCCCGACAGGGGACCGGGGAGCTGTTTTTT.

The chain is built from TRBV7-6 and TRBJ2-7; 11 positions agree with TRBD2. J gave up 0 bases and V 4 bases, and 11 bases lay outside the gene matches. This CDR3 contains 18 residues. Germline CDR1 reads SGHVS; CDR2 reads FNYEAQ. Here the CDR3 reads CASSSKRPGLADSYEQYF. Written as DNA, the CDR3 is TGTGCCAGCAGCTCTAAAAGGCCGGGACTAGCGGACTCCTACGAGCAGTACTTC.

The chain uses TRBV6-5 and TRBJ1-1, with D possibly TRBD1 on 6 matching bases. V shed 7 bases and J shed 1 base, with 16 bases lying between them. In germline, CDR1 is MNHEY, CDR2 SVGAGI. The CDR3 extends over 15 amino acids. In DNA form, the CDR3 reads TGTGCCAGCAAAACAGGGTACGGTGGGAACACTGAAGCTTTCTTT. Its protein is CASKTGYGGNTEAFF.

Remarks on this clone: Different DNA sequences within this sample yield the same CDR3. The CDR3 nucleotides are TGTGCCAGCAGCTTAAGGGGAGGGTTGAACACTGAAGCTTTCTTT. It codes for CASSLRGGLNTEAFF. The rearrangement uses TRBV7-8 and TRBJ1-1, with a weak D call TRBD1 (5 bases). CDR3 length: 15 residues. The germline V gene has CDR1 SGHVS and CDR2 FQNEAQ. V lost 2 bases, J lost 0 bases, and 10 bases lay in between.

The J gene is TRBJ2-7, the V gene TRBV11-2, with 9 bases that match TRBD1. The V gene end was trimmed by 0 bases and the J gene end by 5 bases; junction bases not matched to a gene: 5. Germline-derived CDR1 and CDR2 are SGHAT and FQNNGV. This CDR3 comprises 15 residues. For the CDR3, the DNA is TGTGCCAGCAGCTTAGACGGGACAGGGAACCACGAGCAGTACTTC. Protein sequence: CASSLDGTGNHEQYF.

The rearrangement uses TRBV19 and TRBJ2-3, with TRBD2 as a possible D gene (6 bases). Germline V lookup: CDR1 LNHDA, CDR2 SQIVND (reference sequence). V was trimmed by 9 bases and J by 0 bases, leaving 10 bases between them. The CDR3 loop spans 13 amino acids. The CDR3 nucleotides are TGTGCCAGGAATCGGGAGAGCACAGATACGCAGTATTTT. Protein sequence: CARNRESTDTQYF.

The chain carries TRBV9 and TRBJ1-4; 9 positions agree with TRBD1. V gave up 3 bases and J gave up 3 bases; unmatched junction bases: 9. Per germline, CDR1 SGDLS and CDR2 YYNGEE. This CDR3 is built from 17 residues. Here the CDR3 DNA reads TGTGCCAGCAGCGGAGGGATACAGGGGGCGGCTAATGAAAAACTGTTTTTT. Protein: CASSGGIQGAANEKLFF.

The chain has TRBV19 and TRBJ1-2, with 8 bases aligning to TRBD1. The CDR3 runs to 13 residues. The trim removed 11 bases at V and 4 bases at J, leaving 9 bases unmatched. The germline V gene has CDR1 LNHDA and CDR2 SQIVND (reference sequence). This CDR3 is CACGGQGAYGYTF. The CDR3 region has the DNA TGTGCCTGCGGTGGACAGGGAGCCTATGGCTACACCTTC.

The chain combines TRBV28 with TRBJ1-3, with D maybe TRBD1 (6 bases). V lost 5 bases and J 6 bases, leaving 14 bases between the germline ends. This CDR3 is 14 amino acids long. CDR1 and CDR2 (germline): MDHEN, SYDVKM. As DNA, the CDR3 is TGTGCCAGCAGTCCCGGGACAAAGGAAAACACCATATATTTT. Protein product: CASSPGTKENTIYF.

The chain combines TRBV4-1 with TRBJ2-5; tentatively, D is TRBD1 (7 bases). Trimming removed 4 bases from V and 4 bases from J, with 13 bases in between. The CDR3 consists of 14 residues. In germline, CDR1 is MGHRA, CDR2 YSYEKL. As DNA, the CDR3 is TGCGCCAGCAGCCCGGACAGGCGGGGAGAGACCCAGTACTTC. Protein: CASSPDRRGETQYF.